This record concerns one T cell receptor (beta chain) sequence. In the authors' workflow: How many nucleated cells were present was estimated from reference gene primer amplification. Clones were sequenced by immunoSEQ multiplex PCR, and TCRdb holds only the in-frame ones, with some missing. V and J calls and clone size are those listed in that table; D and trimming were worked out from the DNA. The sample lists 190,000 or so clones, about 90% occurring once. The data were taken from a study of blood T cell repertoires in COVID-19. Overall study: In each case, the material was cDNA or gDNA derived from T cells, B-cell-depleted T cells, or PBMCs.

This CDR3 comprises 11 residues. Germline V lookup: CDR1 SQVTM, CDR2 ANQGSEA. V was pared by 6 bases and J by 6 bases, with 12 bases between. The TCR originated in a man aged 40-55 years with active or convalescent COVID-19. Sequencing used peripheral blood. The rearrangement links TRBV29-1 to TRBJ2-7; D possibly corresponds to TRBD2 (5 bases). CDR3 nucleotides: TGCAGCGTCGGGGAGAGGGTCGAGCAGTACTTC. Its translation is CSVGERVEQYF.